This TCR beta chain emerged from a study of CD8+CD57+ T cells in acquired aplastic anemia. Study-level background: The average for DNA from sorted CD4+ and CD8+ cells was around 3.5 ug. The study, taken as a whole, reports: The study identified around 28 CD8+ CDR3 sequences shared by patients and controls. Statistical testing detected no significant gap in CD8+ Simpson's diversity between patients and controls.

The use of genomic DNA as template underpinned the TCR beta VDJ and CDR3 profiling. TCRdb reprocessed the reads with MiXCR, giving one entry per CDR3 protein. The sample lists around 430,000 distinct CDR3 sequences; around 33% were seen once. Only patients with CD8+CD57+ cell expansion on flow cytometry were chosen for sequencing. All participating patients were living with severe acquired aplastic anemia. Trimming cost V 0 bases and J 4 bases, with 16 bases left between them. The CDR3 consists of 16 residues. Germline V gives CDR1 MNHEY, CDR2 SVGEGT. This clonotype was found a few times. The antigen remains undetermined.

This sequence originates from a human donor with aplastic anemia. The sequenced sample consisted of sorted CD4+, CD8+, or CD8+CD57+ T cells (not recorded which) from PBMCs. This chain uses TRBV6-2 or TRBV6-3 with TRBJ2-7; the D gene is possibly TRBD1 (5 bases). CDR3 residues: CASSYSIPPTDYEQYF. In nucleotides, the CDR3 is TGTGCCAGCAGTTACTCGATACCCCCGACAGATTACGAGCAGTACTTC.